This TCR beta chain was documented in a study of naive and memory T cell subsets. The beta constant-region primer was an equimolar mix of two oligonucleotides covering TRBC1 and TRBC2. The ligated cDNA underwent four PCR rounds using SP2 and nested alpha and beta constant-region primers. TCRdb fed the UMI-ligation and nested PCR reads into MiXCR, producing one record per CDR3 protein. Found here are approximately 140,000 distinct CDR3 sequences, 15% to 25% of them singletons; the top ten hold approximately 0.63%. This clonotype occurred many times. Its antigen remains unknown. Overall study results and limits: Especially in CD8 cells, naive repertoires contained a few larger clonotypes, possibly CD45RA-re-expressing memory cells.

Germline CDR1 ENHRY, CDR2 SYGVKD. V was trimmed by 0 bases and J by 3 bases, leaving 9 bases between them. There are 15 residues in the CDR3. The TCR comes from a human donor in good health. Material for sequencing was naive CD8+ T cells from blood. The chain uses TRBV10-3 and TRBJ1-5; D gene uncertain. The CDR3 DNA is TGTGCCATCAGTGAGTCAGGCGACCCCAATCAGCCCCAGCATTTT. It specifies CAISESGDPNQPQHF.